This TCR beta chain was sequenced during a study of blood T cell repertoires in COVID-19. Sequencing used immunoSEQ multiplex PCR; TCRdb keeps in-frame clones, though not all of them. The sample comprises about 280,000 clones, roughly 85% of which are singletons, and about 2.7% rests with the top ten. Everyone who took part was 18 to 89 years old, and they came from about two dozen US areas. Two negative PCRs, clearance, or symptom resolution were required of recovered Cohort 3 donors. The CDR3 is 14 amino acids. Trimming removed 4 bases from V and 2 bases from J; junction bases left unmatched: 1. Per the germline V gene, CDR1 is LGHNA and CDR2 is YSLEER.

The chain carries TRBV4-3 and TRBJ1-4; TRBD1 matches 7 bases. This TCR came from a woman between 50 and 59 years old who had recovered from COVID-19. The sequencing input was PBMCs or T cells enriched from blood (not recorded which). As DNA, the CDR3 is TGCGCCAGCAGCCTACAGGGGACTAATGAAAAACTGTTTTTT. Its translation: CASSLQGTNEKLFF.